These 21 T cell receptor beta chains were all obtained from the same sample, sequenced in a study of blood T cell repertoires in COVID-19. The method was immunoSEQ multiplex PCR; TCRdb's version includes in-frame clones alone and lacks a portion of them. The table has some 64,000 clones, 65% to 85% seen once; the top ten hold less than 25%. The source material was peripheral blood. Every receptor here comes from a man older than 75 with active or convalescent COVID-19.

The CDR3 DNA sequence: TGTGCCACCGGGGGGAGTTCAAACACCATATATTTT. It encodes CATGGSSNTIYF. The chain couples TRBV6-6 to TRBJ1-3; possibly TRBD1 for D (5 bases). Trimming removed 10 bases from V and 6 bases from J, with 13 bases in between. Germline V gene lookup returns CDR1 MNHNY and CDR2 SVGAGI (reference sequence). This CDR3 region has 12 residues.

V and J are TRBV28 and TRBJ2-5, with D possibly TRBD2 on 6 matching bases. This CDR3 is built from 15 residues. The V gene's germline CDR1 is MDHEN and CDR2 SYDVKM. Deletions cut 6 bases from V and 3 bases from J, with 17 bases between. CDR3 in DNA: TGTGCCAGCAGCCCCGGCGGGGTGGGGAAAGAGACCCAGTACTTC. Its translation: CASSPGGVGKETQYF.

The rearrangement joins TRBV5-8 to TRBJ2-7; a weak D match, TRBD2 (6 bases). The V gene's germline CDR1 is SGHTS and CDR2 YDEGEE. Trimming took off 0 bases at V and 2 bases at J, with 15 bases between the two ends. This CDR3 has 16 residues. The CDR3 here is CASSLGLAILPYEQYF. CDR3 sequence (DNA): TGTGCCAGCAGCTTGGGGCTAGCGATTCTTCCCTACGAGCAGTACTTC.

J is TRBJ2-1 and V is TRBV10-1, with a tentative D call TRBD2 (5 bases). Between the trimmed V and J ends, which lost 6 bases and 8 bases, there was a span of 11 bases. The germline V gene has CDR1 WNHNN and CDR2 SYGVQD (reference sequence). The CDR3 totals 12 residues. Here the CDR3 DNA reads TGCGCCAGCAGGAGGGTTTTATATGAGCAGTTCTTC. As protein: CASRRVLYEQFF.

This rearrangement joins TRBV10-3 to TRBJ2-5, with D possibly being TRBD2 (6 bases). CDR3 length: 16 amino acids. Trimming took off 0 bases at V and 7 bases at J, with 18 bases between the two ends. Germline CDR1 and CDR2: ENHRY and SYGVKD. This CDR3 is CAISESRRTDGGTQYF. CDR3 in DNA: TGTGCCATCAGTGAGTCGAGGAGGACGGACGGGGGGACCCAGTACTTC.

The chain has TRBV7-9 and TRBJ2-2; D gene unclear. The germline V gene encodes CDR1 SEHNR and CDR2 FQNEAQ (reference sequence). V lost 4 bases to trimming and J lost 3 bases, with 3 bases between them. The CDR3 contains 12 residues. CDR3: CASSSYTGELFF. The CDR3 DNA reads as TGTGCCAGCAGCTCTTACACCGGGGAGCTGTTTTTT. The full variable domain, with the rest looked up from reference TRBV7-9 and TRBJ2-2, is DTGVSQNPRHKITKRGQNVTFRCDPISEHNRLYWYRQTLGQGPEFLTYFQNEAQLEKSRLLSDRFSAERPKGSFSTLEIQRTEQGDSAMYLCASSSYTGELFFGEGSRLTVL.

The CDR3 DNA reads TGTGCCAGCAGCCCTAGCGGGATTAGAAATGAGCAGTTCTTC. Amino acid sequence: CASSPSGIRNEQFF. J is TRBJ2-1 and V is TRBV5-4; TRBD2 matches at 9 bases. There are 14 residues in the CDR3. Germline values: CDR1 SGHNT, CDR2 YYREEE (reference sequence). The trim removed 4 bases at V and 7 bases at J, leaving 6 bases unmatched.

The V call is TRBV5-1, the J call TRBJ2-6, with a possible D match to TRBD1 (5 bases). The CDR3 spans 15 residues. Deletions cut 4 bases from V and 0 bases from J, with 8 bases between. CDR1 SGHRS and CDR2 YFSETQ come from the germline V gene. The CDR3 sequence is CASSTQGSGANVLTF. CDR3 DNA sequence: TGCGCCAGCAGCACCCAGGGCTCTGGGGCCAACGTCCTGACTTTC.

This clone has more than one count but fewer than ten. V gene TRBV7-8 combines with J gene TRBJ1-3, with D perhaps matching TRBD1 (5 bases). The CDR3 has 15 residues. Germline V gene sequence: CDR1 SGHVS, CDR2 FQNEAQ. Trimming removed 2 bases from V and 0 bases from J, with 8 bases in between. The CDR3 nucleotides are TGTGCCAGCAGCTTACAGGGTAACTCTGGAAACACCATATATTTT. Protein: CASSLQGNSGNTIYF.

The V and J genes are TRBV3-1 (or the pseudogene TRBV3-2) and TRBJ2-2; possibly TRBD1 for D (6 bases). Germline V lookup: CDR1 LGHDT, CDR2 YNNKEL (reference sequence). There are 17 residues in the CDR3. Trimming removed 4 bases from V and 4 bases from J, with 19 bases in between. Written as DNA, the CDR3 is TGTGCCAGCAGCCCGGGACACCTCACCATGAGCACCGGGGAGCTGTTTTTT. Protein product: CASSPGHLTMSTGELFF.

This chain joins TRBV11-2 and TRBJ2-3, with 8 bases that match TRBD2. The J segment lost 6 bases and the V segment lost 0 bases, leaving 8 bases of the junction unmatched. Looked up from germline, CDR1 is SGHAT and CDR2 is FQNNGV. The CDR3 totals 16 residues. CDR3 amino acids: CASSLEGRAGVDTQYF. The CDR3 bases are TGTGCCAGCAGCTTAGAGGGGAGAGCGGGAGTGGATACGCAGTATTTT.

Written as DNA, the CDR3 is TGTGCCACGAGTCTGGAGGTCGGTCAGCCCCAGCATTTT. Residues: CATSLEVGQPQHF. The chain carries TRBV12-3 or TRBV12-4 and TRBJ1-5, with D unresolved. Trimming shortened V by 10 bases and J by 6 bases, and 16 bases separated the two germline ends. There are 13 residues in the CDR3.

By sample share, this clone is medium-sized. This chain uses TRBV15 with TRBJ2-5; TRBD2 is a possible D gene (5 bases). The CDR3 runs to 12 residues. CDR1 and CDR2 (germline): LNHNV, YYDKDF (reference sequence). V lost 3 bases and J lost 7, with 9 bases in between. CDR3 sequence: CATSSPRGTQYF. In nucleotides, the CDR3 is TGTGCCACCAGCAGTCCTCGGGGGACCCAGTACTTC.

The V call is TRBV19, the J call TRBJ2-1; D not certain. The CDR3 covers 16 residues. The germline gives CDR1 LNHDA, CDR2 SQIVND (reference sequence). Trimming removed 6 bases at V and 2 bases at J, with 17 bases between. CDR3 sequence (DNA): TGTGCCAGTAGCCGCCTCGTCCAGCGACCCTACAATGAGCAGTTCTTC. As protein: CASSRLVQRPYNEQFF.

The chain combines TRBV5-4 with TRBJ1-6; 7 nucleotides line up with TRBD1. Trimming cost V 0 bases and J 7 bases; bases outside gene matches: 1. The CDR3 runs to 14 residues. Germline V gives CDR1 SGHNT, CDR2 YYREEE (reference sequence). CDR3 coding DNA: TGTGCCAGCAGCTTGGAACAGGGGAATTCACCCCTCCACTTT. Its translation: CASSLEQGNSPLHF.

A single count supports this clone. This rearrangement joins TRBV7-2 to TRBJ2-2; tentative D call: TRBD2 (6 bases). The CDR3 spans 14 residues. CDR1 is SGHTA, CDR2 FQGNSA, per germline. Trimming removed 4 bases at V and 7 bases at J, with 13 bases between. The CDR3 bases are TGTGCCAGCAGCTCTAACGGGAGAGGCGGGGAGCTGTTTTTT. This sequence encodes CASSSNGRGGELFF.

The genes are TRBV5-4 and TRBJ2-5; no reliable D call. CDR1 is SGHNT and CDR2 is YYREEE in the germline V gene (reference sequence). The CDR3 spans 15 residues. Trimming took off 5 bases at V and 2 bases at J, with 16 bases between the two ends. In DNA, the CDR3 is TGTGCCAGCAGAACCGCCGTGACTCCACAAGAGACCCAGTACTTC. Translation: CASRTAVTPQETQYF.

This clone has only a few counts. The rearrangement joins TRBV12-3 or TRBV12-4 to TRBJ1-1; possible D gene TRBD1, 5 bases. The CDR3 runs to 13 residues. V gave up 6 bases and J gave up 1 base, with 9 bases separating them. CDR3 sequence reads: CASSLRGNTEAFF. CDR3 coding DNA: TGTGCCAGCAGCCTAAGGGGGAACACTGAAGCTTTCTTT.

V gene TRBV27 combines with J gene TRBJ2-2; the match to TRBD2 covers 8 bases. CDR1 is MNHEY and CDR2 is SMNVEV in the germline V gene (reference sequence). CDR3 length: 16 residues. J lost 3 bases, V lost 4 bases, and 7 bases had no gene match. Here the CDR3 DNA reads TGTGCCAGCAGTTCCGCCCGGGGGGGACACACCGGGGAGCTGTTTTTT. It is translated as CASSSARGGHTGELFF.

The chain recombines TRBV5-8 with TRBJ1-3, with no clear D. Deletions cut 3 bases from V and 0 bases from J, with 10 bases between. Germline-derived CDR1 and CDR2 are SGHTS and YDEGEE. This CDR3 comprises 15 residues. The CDR3 region has the DNA TGTGCCAGCAGCTCGGATGGGAGCTCTGGAAACACCATATATTTT. Protein product: CASSSDGSSGNTIYF.

The chain uses TRBV6-5 and TRBJ1-2, with D possibly being TRBD1 (6 bases). CDR1 and CDR2 (germline): MNHEY, SVGAGI. Trimming stripped 10 bases from V and 3 bases from J, with 18 bases between. The CDR3 length is 14 residues. The CDR3 nucleotides are TGTGCCACCCACCCGGGGGGCATTTACTATGGCTACACCTTC. Translating it yields CATHPGGIYYGYTF.